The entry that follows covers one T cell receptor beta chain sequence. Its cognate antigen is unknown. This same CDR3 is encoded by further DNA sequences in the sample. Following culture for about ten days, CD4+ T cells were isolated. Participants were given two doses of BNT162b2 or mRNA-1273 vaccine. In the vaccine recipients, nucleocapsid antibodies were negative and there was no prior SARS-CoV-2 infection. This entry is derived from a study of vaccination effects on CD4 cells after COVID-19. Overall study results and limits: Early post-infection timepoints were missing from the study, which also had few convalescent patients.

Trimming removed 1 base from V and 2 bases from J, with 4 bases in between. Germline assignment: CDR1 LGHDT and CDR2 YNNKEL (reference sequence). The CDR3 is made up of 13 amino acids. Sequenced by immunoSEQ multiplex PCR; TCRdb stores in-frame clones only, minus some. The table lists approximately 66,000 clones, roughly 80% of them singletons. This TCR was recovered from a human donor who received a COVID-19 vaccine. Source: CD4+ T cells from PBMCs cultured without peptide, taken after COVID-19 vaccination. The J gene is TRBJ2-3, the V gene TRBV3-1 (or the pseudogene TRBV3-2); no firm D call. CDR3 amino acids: CASSQAATDTQYF. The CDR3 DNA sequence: TGTGCCAGCAGCCAAGCCGCCACAGATACGCAGTATTTT.